The 20 T cell receptor beta chains below all came from one sample that was sequenced in a study of shared T cell receptors in the human thymus. Method: immunoSEQ multiplex PCR; TCRdb's copy keeps in-frame clones and lacks some. The table includes hundreds of thousands of clones, roughly 94% detected once. The sequenced sample was thymocytes. These receptors came from a human donor.

The chain combines TRBV4-3 with TRBJ2-1; D ambiguous. Per germline, CDR1 LGHNA and CDR2 YSLEER. This CDR3 spans 13 amino acids. Trimming stripped 1 base from V and 4 bases from J, with 5 bases between. CDR3 DNA sequence: TGCGCCAGCAGCCAAGTCAGATACAATGAGCAGTTCTTC. Residues: CASSQVRYNEQFF.

The rearrangement uses TRBV28 and TRBJ2-7; D remains unclear. The CDR3 covers 13 residues. Germline CDR1 and CDR2: MDHEN and SYDVKM. V lost 6 bases to trimming and J lost 5 bases, with 14 bases between them. CDR3 DNA: TGTGCCAGCAGCTCCTCCCTCCGGAACGAGCAGTACTTC. Translation: CASSSSLRNEQYF.

The genes are TRBV28 and TRBJ2-5; D is uncertain. Germline CDR1 MDHEN, CDR2 SYDVKM. The germline V and J ends were trimmed by 11 bases and 4 bases, with 2 bases remaining between them. The CDR3 runs 8 residues. CDR3 residues: CALETQYF. CDR3 nucleotide sequence: TGTGCCCTAGAGACCCAGTACTTC.

The J gene is TRBJ2-4, the V gene TRBV10-3; unclear D gene. Per germline, CDR1 ENHRY and CDR2 SYGVKD. CDR3 length: 15 residues. Trimming took off 2 bases at V and 4 bases at J, with 12 bases between the two ends. The CDR3 bases are TGTGCCATCAGTGAGAACGTTCCGGCGAAAAACATTCAGTACTTC. It translates to CAISENVPAKNIQYF.

The rearrangement links TRBV25-1 to TRBJ1-5; D gene uncertain. Trimming pared 4 bases from V and 1 base from J, leaving 11 bases between. The CDR3 is 15 residues long. From germline, CDR1 is MGHDK and CDR2 SYGVNS. DNA of the CDR3: TGTGCCAGCAGTGGTGGGGATGTAAGCAATCAGCCCCAGCATTTT. Translated: CASSGGDVSNQPQHF.

The chain links TRBV5-1 to TRBJ2-1; no reliable D call. This CDR3 contains 16 residues. Trimming removed 4 bases from V and 0 bases from J, with 14 bases in between. Germline V gene sequence: CDR1 SGHRS, CDR2 YFSETQ. The CDR3 is CASSLYTESSYNEQFF. The CDR3, as DNA: TGCGCCAGCAGCCTTTATACCGAAAGCTCCTACAATGAGCAGTTCTTC.

The chain couples TRBV27 to TRBJ1-2; 7 nucleotides align to TRBD1. The CDR3 has 15 amino acids. CDR1 is MNHEY, CDR2 SMNVEV, per germline (reference sequence). The CDR3 protein is CATRTGTPFHYGYTF. CDR3 DNA: TGTGCGACCCGGACAGGCACCCCCTTCCACTATGGCTACACCTTC.

This chain links TRBV15 with TRBJ2-2, with 7 bases lining up with TRBD2. V trimming: 3 bases; J trimming: 0 bases; junction bases outside the gene matches: 7. Germline V CDR1 and CDR2: LNHNV, YYDKDF (reference sequence). CDR3 length: 17 amino acids. CDR3 in amino acids: CATSSSRLAANTGELFF. CDR3 nucleotides: TGTGCCACCAGCAGTAGTCGGCTAGCGGCGAACACCGGGGAGCTGTTTTTT.

The chain carries TRBV15 and TRBJ1-5; D is possibly TRBD1 (6 bases). Germline V lookup: CDR1 LNHNV, CDR2 YYDKDF (reference sequence). CDR3 length equals 15 residues. V dropped 3 bases and J dropped 6 bases, with 15 bases sitting between them. The chain's CDR3 is CATSSTTTGTQPQHF. The CDR3 DNA follows: TGTGCCACCAGCAGTACGACTACAGGGACTCAGCCCCAGCATTTT.

The chain couples TRBV28 to TRBJ2-5; 11 nucleotides align to TRBD2. The J segment lost 5 bases and the V segment lost 8 bases, leaving 7 bases of the junction unmatched. The CDR3 loop spans 14 amino acids. Germline V CDR1 and CDR2: MDHEN, SYDVKM. CDR3 amino acids: CASALAGGWETQYF. The DNA for the CDR3 is TGTGCCAGCGCCTTAGCGGGAGGGTGGGAGACCCAGTACTTC.

This sequence joins TRBV5-8 and TRBJ2-6, with no clear D. The CDR3 totals 14 residues. Per the germline V gene, CDR1 is SGHTS and CDR2 is YDEGEE. Between the trimmed V and J ends, which lost 6 bases and 1 base, there was a span of 8 bases. The CDR3 is CASIDVSGANVLTF. In DNA, the CDR3 is TGTGCCAGCATTGACGTATCTGGGGCCAACGTCCTGACTTTC.

The J gene is TRBJ2-3, the V gene TRBV27; D gene unclear. In germline, CDR1 is MNHEY, CDR2 SMNVEV (reference sequence). V lost 2 bases to trimming and J lost 2 bases, with 11 bases between them. The CDR3 loop spans 15 amino acids. The CDR3 protein is CASSLRAALTDTQYF. The CDR3 DNA reads as TGTGCCAGCAGTTTAAGGGCCGCCCTCACAGATACGCAGTATTTT.

The CDR3: CASSQEGRTGVWGYTF. The CDR3 coding sequence is TGTGCCAGCAGCCAAGAAGGAAGGACAGGGGTTTGGGGCTACACCTTC. The rearrangement uses TRBV4-2 and TRBJ1-2; 9 nucleotides agree with TRBD1. CDR1 is LGHNA, CDR2 YNFKEQ, per germline. The CDR3 covers 16 residues. Trimming cost V 0 bases and J 8 bases; bases outside gene matches: 10.

The rearrangement joins TRBV4-2 to TRBJ2-1, with TRBD2 matching 11 bases. This CDR3 region has 17 residues. Unmatched junction bases numbered 11, after V lost 0 bases and J lost 10 bases. The germline gives CDR1 LGHNA, CDR2 YNFKEQ. Here the CDR3 reads CASSQDLEGASGREQFF. The DNA for the CDR3 is TGTGCCAGCAGCCAAGACCTAGAGGGGGCTAGCGGGAGGGAGCAGTTCTTC.

V is TRBV4-2 and J is TRBJ1-1; D is uncertain. The germline V gene has CDR1 LGHNA and CDR2 YNFKEQ. The CDR3 consists of 13 residues. The V and J ends lost 1 base and 5 bases respectively, with 8 bases between them. CDR3 sequence (DNA): TGTGCCAGCAGCCAAGGCGCCAGAACTGAAGCTTTCTTT. Translation: CASSQGARTEAFF.

The chain recombines TRBV28 with TRBJ2-3; D is unresolved. The V and J ends lost 6 bases and 3 bases respectively, with 10 bases between them. The CDR3 runs 13 residues. Looked up from germline, CDR1 is MDHEN and CDR2 is SYDVKM. The CDR3 loop reads CASSLRLTDTQYF. The CDR3 DNA sequence: TGTGCCAGCAGCCTCCGACTGACAGATACGCAGTATTTT. The full variable domain, completed using reference TRBV28 and TRBJ2-3, is DVKVTQSSRYLVKRTGEKVFLECVQDMDHENMFWYRQDPGLGLRLIYFSYDVKMKEKGDIPEGYSVSREKKERFSLILESASTNQTSMYLCASSLRLTDTQYFGPGTRLTVL.

The genes are TRBV6-5 and TRBJ1-5; maybe TRBD1 (5 bases). This CDR3 has 15 amino acids. From germline, CDR1 is MNHEY and CDR2 SVGAGI. The V gene lost 2 bases and the J gene lost 2 bases, with 10 bases spanning the gap. The CDR3 here is CASSYGGFGNQPQHF. The CDR3, as DNA: TGTGCCAGCAGTTACGGGGGGTTTGGCAATCAGCCCCAGCATTTT.

This chain uses TRBV19 with TRBJ2-1; 13 bases are shared with TRBD2. Per germline, CDR1 LNHDA and CDR2 SQIVND (reference sequence). With 6 bases clipped from V and 7 bases from J, the junction kept 12 bases outside the gene matches. The CDR3 sequence is 17 residues long. DNA for the CDR3: TGTGCCAGTAGCTTGGGACTAGCGGGATTTCCGAGGAATGAGCAGTTCTTC. It codes for CASSLGLAGFPRNEQFF.

The V gene is TRBV30, the J gene TRBJ1-1; tentatively, D is TRBD1 (5 bases). The CDR3 extends over 13 amino acids. Germline loops: CDR1 GTSNPN, CDR2 SVGIG (reference sequence). V lost 0 bases, J lost 4 bases, and 9 bases lay in between. CDR3 sequence reads: CAWSVGEGTEAFF. CDR3 in DNA: TGTGCCTGGAGTGTAGGGGAGGGCACTGAAGCTTTCTTT.

A note on this clone: Compared with germline, one end of the junction differs, possibly owing to a read error. The chain carries TRBV6-1 and TRBJ2-1; TRBD1 or TRBD2 may be the D gene (5 bases each). There are 15 residues in the CDR3. CDR1 and CDR2 from the germline V gene are MNHNS and SASEGT. The DNA for the CDR3 is TGTGCCAGCAGGGAAGCGGATACCTTGAGGGGTGAGCAGTTCTTC. It encodes CASREADTLRGEQFF.